The clone carrying this T cell receptor beta chain turned up a few times. Its antigen is not known. General observations from the study: Greatest tumor Treg TCR overlap was with tumor naive CD4+ cells. In terms of TCR gene usage, tumor memory CD4+ T cells clustered together with blood and lymph node memory CD4+ cells, as well as with lymph node naive CD4+ cells.

Each CDR3 protein is one row after TCRdb ran MiXCR on the 5' RACE reads. Found here are tens of thousands of distinct CDR3 sequences, 28% of them singletons; the top ten hold 2% to 2.5%. The clonotype comes from a female donor with breast cancer. The sequenced sample consisted of naive CD4+ T cells sorted from blood. Documented subset: naive CD4+ T cells, CD4+CD45RA+CD25-.

CDR3 nucleotides: TGTGCCAGCAGATTGGACTGGGCTGAAGAGACCCAGTACTTC. It specifies CASRLDWAEETQYF. The V call is TRBV6-5, the J call TRBJ2-5, with D tentatively TRBD2 (5 bases). V was clipped by 6 bases and J by 3 bases, with 14 bases between them. The CDR3 contains 14 residues. Germline values: CDR1 MNHEY, CDR2 SVGAGI.